A selection of T cell receptor beta chains follows, all from one sample in a study of shared clonotypes between healthy human individuals. Clones were read by immunoSEQ multiplex PCR, and TCRdb kept only the in-frame ones, dropping some. The sample shows 2 million to 2.5 million clones, roughly 90% of them seen only once. Sample: naive CD4+ T cells from PBMCs. These receptors were taken from a man in his late teens or twenties in good health. Some clones in this sample may be carry-over from other donors' samples. Each CDR3 is given with its conserved first and last residue. Fields, in order: clone size, J gene, D gene, V gene, CDR3 DNA, CDR3 protein. D genes are given only for firm matches. Clone size is given for some rows only: seen once, a few or many times, or a class if the clone is expanded.

abundance: NA; j_gene: TRBJ2-7; d_gene: NA; v_gene: TRBV7-2; CDR3nt: TGTGCCAGCAGCTTGTCTCAGGGGTCTTGGGAGCAGTACTTC; CDR3aa: CASSLSQGSWEQYF
abundance: NA; j_gene: TRBJ2-7; d_gene: TRBD1; v_gene: TRBV19; CDR3nt: TGTGCCAGTAGCCAGGGACAGATTTACTCCTACGAGCAGTACTTC; CDR3aa: CASSQGQIYSYEQYF
abundance: NA; j_gene: TRBJ2-1; d_gene: NA; v_gene: TRBV5-1; CDR3nt: TGCGCCAGCAGCTTGTACAGCGGATACAATGAGCAGTTCTTC; CDR3aa: CASSLYSGYNEQFF
abundance: once; j_gene: TRBJ1-3; d_gene: NA; v_gene: TRBV10-3; CDR3nt: TGTGCCATCAGTGACCCAACTCTTGCTGGAAACACCATATATTTT; CDR3aa: CAISDPTLAGNTIYF
abundance: NA; j_gene: TRBJ1-4; d_gene: TRBD1; v_gene: TRBV19; CDR3nt: TGTGCCAGTAGTATACGGGACAGGGGAGATGAAAAACTGTTTTTT; CDR3aa: CASSIRDRGDEKLFF
abundance: NA; j_gene: TRBJ1-3; d_gene: NA; v_gene: TRBV4-1; CDR3nt: TGCGCCAGCAGCCAACCATGGCAAACTGGAAACACCATATATTTT; CDR3aa: CASSQPWQTGNTIYF
abundance: few; j_gene: TRBJ1-1; d_gene: NA; v_gene: TRBV18; CDR3nt: TGTGCCAGCTCACCCATAGGGACTTTCGCGGGCACTGAAGCTTTCTTT; CDR3aa: CASSPIGTFAGTEAFF
abundance: NA; j_gene: TRBJ1-4; d_gene: TRBD1; v_gene: TRBV5-1; CDR3nt: TGCGCCAGCAGGGGACAGGGAACTAATGAAAAACTGTTTTTT; CDR3aa: CASRGQGTNEKLFF
abundance: NA; j_gene: TRBJ1-5; d_gene: NA; v_gene: TRBV5-1; CDR3nt: TGCGCCAGCAGCCGGCTAGGTGGCAATCAGCCCCAGCATTTT; CDR3aa: CASSRLGGNQPQHF
abundance: NA; j_gene: TRBJ1-5; d_gene: TRBD1; v_gene: TRBV28; CDR3nt: TGTGCCAGCAGCCTACCGGGACAGGGTTCCAGCAATCAGCCCCAGCATTTT; CDR3aa: CASSLPGQGSSNQPQHF
abundance: NA; j_gene: TRBJ1-4; d_gene: TRBD1; v_gene: TRBV29-1; CDR3nt: TGCAGCGCCGACAGGGGAGGCGAAAAACTGTTTTTT; CDR3aa: CSADRGGEKLFF
abundance: NA; j_gene: TRBJ2-1; d_gene: TRBD2; v_gene: TRBV28; CDR3nt: TGTGCCAGCAACCCTTCCGGGACTAATCATGAGCAGTTCTTC; CDR3aa: CASNPSGTNHEQFF
abundance: NA; j_gene: TRBJ1-4; d_gene: NA; v_gene: TRBV15; CDR3nt: TGTGCCACGACCACGGGCTTTGAAAAACTGTTTTTT; CDR3aa: CATTTGFEKLFF
abundance: NA; j_gene: TRBJ1-1; d_gene: NA; v_gene: TRBV18; CDR3nt: TGTGCCAGCTCACGTACTCTGAACACTGAAGCTTTCTTT; CDR3aa: CASSRTLNTEAFF
abundance: few; j_gene: TRBJ1-5; d_gene: TRBD1; v_gene: TRBV7-9; CDR3nt: TGTGCCAGCAGCTTGGAGGGGGCAAGGCCCCAGCATTTT; CDR3aa: CASSLEGARPQHF
abundance: once; j_gene: TRBJ2-1; d_gene: TRBD2; v_gene: TRBV7-3; CDR3nt: TGTGCCAGCAGCCCACGACTAGCGGGAGGCCCATACAATGAGCAGTTCTTC; CDR3aa: CASSPRLAGGPYNEQFF
abundance: NA; j_gene: TRBJ1-1; d_gene: NA; v_gene: TRBV7-3; CDR3nt: TGTGCCAGCAGCCCAGGGTCTCTTAAGCGGACTGAAGCTTTCTTT; CDR3aa: CASSPGSLKRTEAFF
abundance: once; j_gene: TRBJ1-2; d_gene: TRBD1; v_gene: TRBV27; CDR3nt: TGTGCCAGCAGTTTACGGAGGGGGCGCGATGGCTACACCTTC; CDR3aa: CASSLRRGRDGYTF
abundance: NA; j_gene: TRBJ2-7; d_gene: TRBD1; v_gene: TRBV5-1; CDR3nt: TGCGCCAGCAGCTTCCGGGACAGGGTGGGAGAGCAGTACTTC; CDR3aa: CASSFRDRVGEQYF
abundance: NA; j_gene: TRBJ2-5; d_gene: NA; v_gene: TRBV5-4; CDR3nt: TGTGCCAGCAGCTTGGAGGTGCATCAAGAGACCCAGTACTTC; CDR3aa: CASSLEVHQETQYF
abundance: NA; j_gene: TRBJ1-4; d_gene: NA; v_gene: TRBV5-6; CDR3nt: TGTGCCAGCAGCTTGCTCAGTGAAAAACTGTTTTTT; CDR3aa: CASSLLSEKLFF
abundance: NA; j_gene: TRBJ2-7; d_gene: TRBD1; v_gene: TRBV5-1; CDR3nt: TGCGCCAGCAGCTTGGGAGGGACAGTCTACGAGCAGTACTTC; CDR3aa: CASSLGGTVYEQYF
abundance: NA; j_gene: TRBJ2-1; d_gene: TRBD2; v_gene: TRBV28; CDR3nt: TGTGCCAGCAGTTCCCTACTAGCGAGCTCCTACAATGAGCAGTTCTTC; CDR3aa: CASSSLLASSYNEQFF